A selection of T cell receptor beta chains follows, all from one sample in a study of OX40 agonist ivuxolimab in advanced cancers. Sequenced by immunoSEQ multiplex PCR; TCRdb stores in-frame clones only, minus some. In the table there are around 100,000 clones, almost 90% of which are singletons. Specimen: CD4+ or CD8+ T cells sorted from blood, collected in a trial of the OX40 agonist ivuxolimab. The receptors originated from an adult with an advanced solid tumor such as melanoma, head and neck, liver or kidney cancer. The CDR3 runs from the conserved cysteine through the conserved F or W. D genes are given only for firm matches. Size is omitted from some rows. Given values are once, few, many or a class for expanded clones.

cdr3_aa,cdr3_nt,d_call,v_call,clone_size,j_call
CASSEVAGTTYEQYF,TGTGCCAGCAGTGAAGTGGCGGGTACCACCTACGAGCAGTACTTC,.,TRBV6-1,.,TRBJ2-7
CASSPLTSGRQLSYEQYF,TGTGCCAGCAGCCCCCTTACTAGCGGGAGGCAACTCTCCTACGAGCAGTACTTC,TRBD2,TRBV7-8,.,TRBJ2-7
CASSVGPRTSEYNEQFF,TGTGCCAGCAGCGTAGGGCCCCGGACTAGCGAATACAATGAGCAGTTCTTC,TRBD2,TRBV9,.,TRBJ2-1
CASSLERSTDTQYF,TGCGCCAGCAGCTTGGAACGGAGCACAGATACGCAGTATTTT,.,TRBV5-1,.,TRBJ2-3
CASIQSKNQPQHF,TGTGCCAGCATCCAGTCTAAAAATCAGCCCCAGCATTTT,.,TRBV6-1,.,TRBJ1-5
CASSLTGNNEQFF,TGTGCCAGCAGCCTCACAGGGAACAATGAGCAGTTCTTC,.,TRBV7-3,.,TRBJ2-1
CATSRDRGTYEQYF,TGTGCCACCAGCAGGGACAGGGGTACCTACGAGCAGTACTTC,TRBD1,TRBV15,.,TRBJ2-7
CASTPVALGGEQFF,TGTGCCAGCACCCCCGTGGCATTGGGAGGTGAGCAGTTCTTC,.,TRBV27,.,TRBJ2-1
CASSLEQGNTIYF,TGTGCCAGCAGCTTGGAACAGGGAAACACCATATATTTT,.,TRBV5-4,.,TRBJ1-3
CASRPGGARRIAQYF,TGTGCCAGCAGACCCGGAGGGGCCCGCCGGATAGCGCAGTATTTT,.,TRBV5-4,.,TRBJ2-3
CSGGQHNTEAFF,TGCAGCGGAGGACAGCATAACACTGAAGCTTTCTTT,.,TRBV29-1,few,TRBJ1-1
CASSPGGARPTDTQYF,TGTGCCAGCAGCCCCGGCGGGGCCAGGCCCACAGATACGCAGTATTTT,.,TRBV11-2,.,TRBJ2-3
CASSQEEGPPYNEQFF,TGCGCCAGCAGCCAAGAGGAGGGACCACCCTACAATGAGCAGTTCTTC,.,TRBV4-1,.,TRBJ2-1
CASSQDRVPSYTEAFF,TGTGCCAGCAGTCAAGACAGGGTACCGTCCTACACTGAAGCTTTCTTT,TRBD1,TRBV6-1,.,TRBJ1-1
CASSSWGPGNQPQHF,TGTGCCAGCAGTTCTTGGGGTCCAGGCAATCAGCCCCAGCATTTT,.,TRBV28,.,TRBJ1-5
CASSVQGATDTQYF,TGTGCCAGCAGTGTACAGGGGGCCACAGATACGCAGTATTTT,TRBD1,TRBV2,.,TRBJ2-3
CASSVDRGRLNEQFF,TGTGCCAGCAGCGTGGATCGTGGTCGCCTCAATGAGCAGTTCTTC,.,TRBV9,.,TRBJ2-1
CASSVSELTEAFF,TGTGCCAGCAGCGTAAGTGAACTCACTGAGGCTTTCTTT,.,TRBV9,.,TRBJ1-1
CASSLGEVFGGSKTYEQYF,TGTGCCAGCAGCTTAGGTGAGGTCTTCGGCGGGAGTAAGACCTACGAGCAGTACTTC,TRBD2,TRBV11-2,.,TRBJ2-7
CASSLGYRVDEQYF,TGCGCCAGCAGCTTGGGGTACAGGGTTGACGAGCAGTACTTC,.,TRBV5-1,.,TRBJ2-7
CASDGSYNSPLHF,TGTGCCAGCGACGGCTCCTATAATTCACCCCTCCACTTT,.,TRBV2,.,TRBJ1-6
CASRPGQIGNQPQHF,TGTGCCAGCAGGCCGGGACAGATCGGCAATCAGCCCCAGCATTTT,TRBD1,TRBV27,.,TRBJ1-5
CASSQEGGRAEKLFF,TGTGCCAGCAGCCAAGAAGGCGGCAGGGCCGAAAAACTGTTTTTT,.,TRBV4-2,.,TRBJ1-4
CASSQTGFHEQYF,TGTGCCAGCAGCCAGACAGGGTTCCACGAGCAGTACTTC,TRBD1,TRBV7-9,.,TRBJ2-7
CASSSQGETGELFF,TGTGCCAGCAGCTCCCAGGGGGAGACCGGGGAGCTGTTTTTT,TRBD1,TRBV7-9,.,TRBJ2-2
CASSGTPRNTEAFF,TGTGCCAGCAGTGGGACACCACGGAACACTGAAGCTTTCTTT,.,TRBV6-5,.,TRBJ1-1
CASSYSKGPLADTQYF,TGTGCCAGCAGTTACTCGAAGGGACCCCTCGCAGATACGCAGTATTTT,.,TRBV6-6,.,TRBJ2-3
CASSLVLANTGELFF,TGTGCCAGCAGCTTAGTTCTAGCGAACACCGGGGAGCTGTTTTTT,.,TRBV7-8,.,TRBJ2-2
CASSPGLAGETQYF,TGTGCCAGCAGCCCCGGACTAGCGGGAGAGACCCAGTACTTC,TRBD2,TRBV7-3,.,TRBJ2-5
CASREGTFTGELFF,TGCGCCAGCAGGGAGGGGACTTTCACCGGGGAGCTGTTTTTT,.,TRBV5-1,once,TRBJ2-2
CASSRRLDTGELFF,TGTGCCAGCAGTCGCAGACTGGACACCGGGGAGCTGTTTTTT,.,TRBV27,.,TRBJ2-2
CASSSGPRKEQFF,TGCGCCAGCAGCTCAGGTCCTAGAAAAGAGCAGTTCTTC,.,TRBV5-1,.,TRBJ2-1
CASKVTETQYF,TGTGCCAGCAAAGTCACAGAGACCCAGTACTTC,.,TRBV2,.,TRBJ2-5